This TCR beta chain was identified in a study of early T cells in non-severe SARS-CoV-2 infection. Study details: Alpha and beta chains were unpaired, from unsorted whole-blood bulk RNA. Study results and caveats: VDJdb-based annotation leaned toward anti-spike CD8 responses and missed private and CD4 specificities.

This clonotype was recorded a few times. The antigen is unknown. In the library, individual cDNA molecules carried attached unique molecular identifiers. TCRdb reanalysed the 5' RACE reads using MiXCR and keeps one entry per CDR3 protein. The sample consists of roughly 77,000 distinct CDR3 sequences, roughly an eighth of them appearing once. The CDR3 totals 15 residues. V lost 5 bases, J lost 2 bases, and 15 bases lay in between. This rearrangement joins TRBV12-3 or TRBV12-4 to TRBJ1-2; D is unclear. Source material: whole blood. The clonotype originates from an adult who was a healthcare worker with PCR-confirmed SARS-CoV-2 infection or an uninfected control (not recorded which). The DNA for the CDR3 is TGTGCCAGCAGTCTATGGCCACCGTCCAACTATGGCTACACCTTC. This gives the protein CASSLWPPSNYGYTF.